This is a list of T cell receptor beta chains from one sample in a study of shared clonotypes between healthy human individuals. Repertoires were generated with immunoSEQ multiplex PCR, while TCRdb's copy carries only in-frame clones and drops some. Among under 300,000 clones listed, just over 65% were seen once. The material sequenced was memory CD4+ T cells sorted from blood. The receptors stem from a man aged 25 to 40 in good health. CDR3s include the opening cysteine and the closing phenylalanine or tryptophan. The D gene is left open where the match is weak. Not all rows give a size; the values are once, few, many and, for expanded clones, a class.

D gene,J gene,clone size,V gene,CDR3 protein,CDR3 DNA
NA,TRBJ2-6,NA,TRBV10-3,CAISEASGANVLTF,TGTGCCATCTCCGAGGCCTCTGGGGCCAACGTCCTGACTTTC
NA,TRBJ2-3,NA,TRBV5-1,CASSNDTTSTDTQYF,TGCGCCAGCAGTAACGACACCACTAGCACAGATACGCAGTATTTT
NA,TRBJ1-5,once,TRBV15,CATSSGATGNQPQHF,TGTGCCACCAGCAGTGGGGCTACAGGCAATCAGCCCCAGCATTTT
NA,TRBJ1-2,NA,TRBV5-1,CASSLGADNYGYTF,TGCGCCAGCAGCTTGGGGGCAGATAACTATGGCTACACCTTC
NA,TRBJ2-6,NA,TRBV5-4,CASSSEWGANVLTF,TGTGCCAGCAGTTCAGAGTGGGGGGCCAACGTCCTGACTTTC
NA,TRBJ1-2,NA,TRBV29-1,CSDQSFYGYTF,TGCAGCGACCAGTCGTTCTATGGCTACACCTTC
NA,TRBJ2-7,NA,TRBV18,CASSPVSGNEQYF,TGTGCCAGCTCACCGGTGTCAGGGAACGAGCAGTACTTC
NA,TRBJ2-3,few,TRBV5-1,CASSLSVTDTQYF,TGCGCCAGCAGCTTGTCAGTGACAGATACGCAGTATTTT
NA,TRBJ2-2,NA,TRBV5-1,CASSLQGQGELFF,TGCGCCAGCAGCTTGCAGGGGCAGGGGGAGCTGTTTTTT
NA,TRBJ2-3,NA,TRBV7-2,CASSLVFGQDTQYF,TGTGCCAGCAGCTTAGTGTTCGGGCAAGATACGCAGTATTTT
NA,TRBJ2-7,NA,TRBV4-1,CASSQDTDYEQYF,TGCGCCAGCAGCCAGGATACAGACTACGAGCAGTACTTC
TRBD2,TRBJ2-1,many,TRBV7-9,CASSFTPLAGGHNEQFF,TGTGCCAGCAGCTTCACGCCTCTAGCGGGAGGTCACAATGAGCAGTTCTTC
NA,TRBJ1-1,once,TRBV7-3,CASSLNGGREAFF,TGTGCCAGCAGCTTAAACGGGGGCCGCGAAGCTTTCTTT
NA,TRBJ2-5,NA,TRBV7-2,CASSFRLTETQYF,TGTGCCAGCAGCTTTCGCTTAACGGAGACCCAGTACTTC
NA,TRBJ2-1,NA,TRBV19,CASSRANGRSEQFF,TGTGCCAGTAGTAGGGCTAATGGTCGCTCGGAGCAGTTCTTC
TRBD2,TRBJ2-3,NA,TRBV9,CASSVGLAGVGTTLATQYF,TGTGCCAGCAGCGTAGGCCTAGCGGGAGTGGGGACCACATTGGCTACGCAGTATTTT
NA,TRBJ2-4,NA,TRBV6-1,CASSEFLAKNIQYF,TGTGCCAGCAGTGAATTCTTAGCCAAAAACATTCAGTACTTC
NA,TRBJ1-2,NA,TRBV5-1,CASSLAGEGYTF,TGCGCCAGCAGCTTGGCGGGAGAAGGCTACACCTTC
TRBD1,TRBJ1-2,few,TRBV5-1,CASSDRVGYGYTF,TGCGCCAGCAGCGACAGGGTCGGCTATGGCTACACCTTC
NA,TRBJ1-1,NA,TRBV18,CASSDQANTEAFF,TGTGCCAGCTCAGACCAGGCCAACACTGAAGCTTTCTTT
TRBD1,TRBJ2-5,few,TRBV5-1,CASSSMGQGAQETQYF,TGCGCCAGCAGCTCGATGGGACAGGGGGCCCAAGAGACCCAGTACTTC
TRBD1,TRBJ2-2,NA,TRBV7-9,CASSLLTGVGTGELFF,TGTGCCAGCAGCTTGCTCACAGGGGTCGGAACCGGGGAGCTGTTTTTT
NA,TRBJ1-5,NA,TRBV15,CATSRREGNQPQHF,TGTGCCACCAGCCGCCGAGAGGGCAATCAGCCCCAGCATTTT
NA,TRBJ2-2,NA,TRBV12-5,CASGLNAGIGELFF,TGTGCTAGTGGTTTGAACGCGGGAATCGGGGAGCTGTTTTTT
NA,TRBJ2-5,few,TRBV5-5,CASSLGAPMETQYF,TGTGCCAGCAGCTTGGGGGCGCCAATGGAGACCCAGTACTTC
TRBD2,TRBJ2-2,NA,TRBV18,CASSPAASGSMDTGELFF,TGTGCCAGCTCACCCGCGGCTAGCGGGAGTATGGACACCGGGGAGCTGTTTTTT